Listed here are 23 T cell receptor beta chains from one sample, sequenced in a study of T cell responses to AZD1222 COVID-19 vaccine. This table comes from immunoSEQ multiplex PCR, and its TCRdb copy is limited to in-frame clones, with some not included. The sample includes roughly 110,000 clones, about 89% seen only once; the top ten take roughly 6.2%. The sequences come from peripheral blood, collected 28 days after the second AZD1222 dose. The origin of the receptors is an adult who received the AZD1222 COVID-19 vaccine.

This chain uses TRBV9 with TRBJ2-5; D gene uncertain. Germline V gene data show CDR1 as SGDLS and CDR2 as YYNGEE. The CDR3 loop spans 13 amino acids. Trimming took 4 bases from V and 5 from J, leaving 12 bases between them. CDR3: CASSPNPRETQYF. The CDR3 DNA reads as TGTGCCAGCAGCCCCAACCCAAGGGAGACCCAGTACTTC.

This clone was recorded once. The rearrangement uses TRBV5-1 and TRBJ1-2, with D perhaps TRBD1 (6 bases). Germline lookup yields CDR1 SGHRS and CDR2 YFSETQ. The CDR3 is 12 residues long. With 2 bases removed from V and 4 bases from J, the gap between germline ends came to 6 bases. CDR3 in DNA: TGCGCCAGCAGCTTACAGGGCTATGGCTACACCTTC. Amino acid sequence: CASSLQGYGYTF.

This clone was seen a few times. V usage is TRBV5-4 and J usage is TRBJ2-7, with 8 bases matching TRBD1. With 4 bases clipped from V and 2 bases from J, the junction kept 11 bases outside the gene matches. The V gene's germline CDR1 is SGHNT and CDR2 YYREEE (reference sequence). The CDR3 contains 16 residues. For the CDR3, the DNA is TGTGCCAGCAGCATTATCGGACAGGGCCGAACCTACGAGCAGTACTTC. This translates into CASSIIGQGRTYEQYF.

This chain uses TRBV6-5 with TRBJ2-7; weak D call: TRBD1 (5 bases). Per germline, CDR1 MNHEY and CDR2 SVGAGI. The CDR3 spans 12 residues. V was cut by 9 bases and J by 3 bases, with 12 bases left in between. Here the CDR3 DNA reads TGTGCCAGTCCTGACAGCCTCTACGAGCAGTACTTC. Its translation: CASPDSLYEQYF.

The V and J genes are TRBV4-1 and TRBJ2-1; 7 bases are shared with TRBD1. The CDR3 runs 14 residues. The germline gives CDR1 MGHRA, CDR2 YSYEKL. Losses at the gene ends were 4 bases for V and 8 bases for J; bases not matched to a gene: 8. CDR3 residues: CASSLTDRDHEQFF. The DNA of the CDR3 is TGCGCCAGCAGCCTTACCGACAGGGACCATGAGCAGTTCTTC.

V is TRBV11-2 and J is TRBJ2-7; 11 nucleotides match TRBD1. The CDR3 consists of 16 residues. V shed 5 bases, J shed 0 bases, and the junction held 6 bases outside the gene matches. Germline V lookup: CDR1 SGHAT, CDR2 FQNNGV. CDR3 sequence reads: CASSPSGTGGSYEQYF. The CDR3 DNA reads TGTGCCAGCAGCCCTAGTGGGACAGGGGGCTCCTACGAGCAGTACTTC.

This chain links TRBV20-1 with TRBJ1-1; TRBD1 agrees at 7 bases. The CDR3 has 12 residues. J was trimmed by 7 bases and V by 3 bases; bases with no gene match: 5. Germline values: CDR1 DFQATT, CDR2 SNEGSKA (reference sequence). The chain's CDR3 is CSASLQGDEAFF. DNA for the CDR3: TGCAGTGCTAGTTTGCAGGGGGATGAAGCTTTCTTT.

This chain joins TRBV5-1 and TRBJ2-7, with 9 nucleotides matching TRBD1. Germline trimming cut 0 bases from V and 2 bases from J; bases unmatched to any gene: 6. This CDR3 spans 16 amino acids. CDR1 is SGHRS, CDR2 YFSETQ, per germline. CDR3 coding DNA: TGCGCCAGCAGCTTGGGCGGGACAGGGACGGCCTACGAGCAGTACTTC. It specifies CASSLGGTGTAYEQYF.

The genes are TRBV19 and TRBJ2-7; TRBD1 matches at 7 bases. The V gene end was trimmed by 4 bases and the J gene end by 1 base; junction bases not matched to a gene: 7. The CDR3 covers 15 residues. Germline CDR1 reads LNHDA; CDR2 reads SQIVND (reference sequence). CDR3 DNA sequence: TGTGCCAGTAGTACTCCGGGACAGAAATCCTACGAGCAGTACTTC. Encoded protein: CASSTPGQKSYEQYF.

The chain carries TRBV4-1 and TRBJ2-3; TRBD2 might be the D (5 bases). The CDR3 is 15 residues long. V gave up 1 base and J gave up 2 bases, with 10 bases separating them. Per the germline V gene, CDR1 is MGHRA and CDR2 is YSYEKL. The CDR3 DNA reads TGCGCCAGCAGCCAAGGGTACGGGGACACAGATACGCAGTATTTT. Translated, it gives CASSQGYGDTDTQYF.

In the case of this clone: The identical CDR3 is also encoded by other nucleotide sequences in the sample. The chain carries TRBV18 and TRBJ2-2; 7 nucleotides agree with TRBD1. The CDR3 loop spans 15 amino acids. Trimming at V came to 3 bases and at J to 2 bases, leaving 3 bases not matched to a gene. The germline V gene encodes CDR1 KGHSH and CDR2 LQKENI. The CDR3 is CASSPRQGNTGELFF. In nucleotides, the CDR3 is TGTGCCAGCTCACCCCGACAGGGAAACACCGGGGAGCTGTTTTTT.

In its sample, this clone was seen once. The chain recombines TRBV5-4 with TRBJ2-3, with 9 bases aligning to TRBD2. Germline V gene data show CDR1 as SGHNT and CDR2 as YYREEE (reference sequence). Trimming at V came to 9 bases and at J to 8 bases, leaving 7 bases not matched to a gene. This CDR3 is 12 amino acids long. DNA for the CDR3: TGTGCCACCTTAGCGGGGGACTTTACGCAGTATTTT. Translating gives CATLAGDFTQYF.

The rearrangement uses TRBV5-1 and TRBJ2-5, with 13 bases that match TRBD2. V was pared by 9 bases and J by 5 bases, with 13 bases of the junction left unmatched. Germline V gives CDR1 SGHRS, CDR2 YFSETQ. The CDR3 spans 16 residues. CDR3 loop: CATTGTSGAGGETQYF. The CDR3 region has the DNA TGCGCCACCACCGGGACTAGCGGGGCTGGGGGCGAGACCCAGTACTTC.

This clone showed up just once. The chain couples TRBV19 to TRBJ1-5; 7 nucleotides line up with TRBD1. The germline CDR1 and CDR2 sequences are LNHDA and SQIVND (reference sequence). The length of the CDR3 is 15 residues. After removal of 8 bases from V and 4 bases from J, the junction contained 11 bases not matched to a gene. CDR3 nucleotides: TGTGCCAGTGCCCTCCGACAGGGAATGAATCAGCCCCAGCATTTT. Translated: CASALRQGMNQPQHF.

The chain has TRBV3-1 (or the pseudogene TRBV3-2) and TRBJ2-3, with 7 bases matching TRBD2. This CDR3 is built from 18 residues. V dropped 3 bases and J dropped 3; count of bases not matched to a gene: 15. Germline V gene data show CDR1 as LGHDT and CDR2 as YNNKEL (reference sequence). CDR3 amino acids: CASSQTAIGGWVTDTQYF. As DNA, the CDR3 is TGTGCCAGCAGCCAGACAGCGATCGGGGGGTGGGTGACAGATACGCAGTATTTT.

This chain connects TRBV4-3 to TRBJ2-2; possible D gene TRBD2, 5 bases. Between the trimmed V and J ends, which lost 0 bases and 3 bases, there was a span of 20 bases. CDR3 length equals 19 residues. Germline-derived CDR1 and CDR2 are LGHNA and YSLEER. In nucleotides, the CDR3 is TGCGCCAGCAGCCAAGATAAGCAGGCCTTTCAAGCGGACACCGGGGAGCTGTTTTTT. Protein sequence: CASSQDKQAFQADTGELFF.

CDR3 amino acids: CASSADLTAEAFF. The CDR3 nucleotides read TGTGCCAGCAGCGCCGACCTAACCGCTGAAGCTTTCTTT. The chain employs TRBV9 and TRBJ1-1; D ambiguous. The CDR3 spans 13 residues. Germline CDR1 is SGDLS and CDR2 is YYNGEE. V lost 3 bases, J lost 6 bases, and 12 bases lay in between.

This chain joins TRBV7-9 and TRBJ2-3; TRBD1 might be the D (5 bases). This CDR3 has 17 residues. CDR1 SEHNR and CDR2 FQNEAQ come from the germline V gene (reference sequence). V was cut by 6 bases and J by 0 bases, with 19 bases left in between. The CDR3: CASRDTLADFSTDTQYF. CDR3 nucleotides: TGTGCCAGCAGGGACACCCTGGCAGACTTCAGCACAGATACGCAGTATTTT.

J is TRBJ2-5 and V is TRBV5-4; D gene unclear. Trimming removed 2 bases from V and 0 bases from J, with 8 bases in between. The CDR3 is made up of 14 amino acids. Germline V gene lookup returns CDR1 SGHNT and CDR2 YYREEE (reference sequence). CDR3 bases: TGTGCCAGCAGCTTCGACGGTTACCAAGAGACCCAGTACTTC. Protein sequence: CASSFDGYQETQYF.

V usage is TRBV5-5 and J usage is TRBJ1-1; D unclear. Trimming took 4 bases from V and 8 from J, leaving 12 bases between them. The CDR3 is made up of 12 amino acids. Per the germline V gene, CDR1 is SGHKS and CDR2 is YYEKEE (reference sequence). CDR3 coding DNA: TGTGCCAGCAGCATCCTAGGCCGAGAAGCTTTCTTT. Protein product: CASSILGREAFF.

The chain joins TRBV19 to TRBJ1-2; weak D call: TRBD1 (5 bases). In germline, CDR1 is LNHDA, CDR2 SQIVND (reference sequence). This CDR3 contains 15 residues. Trimming left V 7 bases short and J 0 bases short, with 15 bases between. The CDR3 protein is CASKTGGGANYGYTF. The CDR3 region has the DNA TGTGCCAGTAAGACCGGGGGGGGAGCTAACTATGGCTACACCTTC.

The rearrangement joins TRBV7-9 to TRBJ1-1; 10 bases are shared with TRBD1. Germline assignment: CDR1 SEHNR and CDR2 FQNEAQ (reference sequence). V was clipped by 5 bases and J by 1 base; unmatched bases: 1. The CDR3 length is 14 residues. CDR3 DNA: TGTGCCAGCAGCCGGACAGGGGGGAACACTGAAGCTTTCTTT. The encoded protein is CASSRTGGNTEAFF.

This chain joins TRBV7-2 and TRBJ1-6; 11 nucleotides match TRBD1. With V trimmed by 6 bases and J by 1 base, 2 bases remained unmatched. The length of the CDR3 is 16 residues. Germline CDR1 is SGHTA and CDR2 is FQGNSA. The CDR3 region has the DNA TGTGCCAGCAGTGGACAGGGGGCGTCCTATAATTCACCCCTCCACTTT. Protein product: CASSGQGASYNSPLHF.